The present T cell receptor (beta chain) was sequenced within a study of glioma-infiltrating T cells. General study findings and limits: Gliomas, especially low-grade, showed above-expected tissue-blood divergence; non-neoplastic patients showed below. CDR3 overlap between tissue and blood was very small.

Using RNA template, CDR3s of TCR alpha and beta were amplified with iRepertoire arm-PCR. TCRdb passed the multiplex PCR reads through MiXCR, listing each CDR3 protein once. This table holds about 5,700 distinct CDR3 sequences, around 44% found once. This clonotype has a count of ten or more. The antigen is unknown. Trimming cost V 4 bases and J 5 bases; bases outside gene matches: 16. CDR3 length: 17 amino acids. Germline CDR1 reads LGHDT; CDR2 reads YNNKEL (reference sequence). The sequenced sample consisted of glioma tissue, nonneoplastic brain tissue, or PBMCs (not recorded which). This TCR was sampled from a human donor with low-grade glioma or glioblastoma, undergoing nonglioma brain surgery, or in good health (not recorded which). The chain has TRBV3-1 and TRBJ1-1, with 7 bases matching TRBD1. This CDR3 reads CASSPPATGVGGTEAFF. In nucleotides, the CDR3 is TGTGCCAGCAGCCCTCCAGCCACAGGGGTGGGGGGGACTGAAGCTTTCTTT.